This TCR beta chain was sequenced during a study of T cells after yellow fever vaccination. The CDR3 is 12 residues long. V was clipped by 7 bases and J by 16 bases, with 17 bases between them. TCRdb called the 5' RACE reads again in MiXCR, with one record for every CDR3 protein. The repertoire consists of 350,000 to 550,000 distinct CDR3 sequences, with 18% occurring once and the leading ten covering 15% to 20%. Regarding the study as a whole: Across the CD4 and CD8 compartments, a small share of clonotypes was present in both. The study re-detected most primary-vaccination clones after the booster (96% CD4, 85% to 90% CD8).

As concerns this clonotype: Its antigen is not identified.

This rearrangement joins TRBV12-3 or TRBV12-4 to TRBJ1-6; unclear D gene. The TCR sequence derives from a man aged 18 to 35 who received the YFV17D yellow fever vaccine. The sequencing used PBMCs, collected before the yellow fever booster vaccination. The CDR3 DNA follows: TGTGCCAGCACCCGCGTTGGGATGCCGCTCCACTTT. As protein: CASTRVGMPLHF.